This T cell receptor beta chain was captured in a study of T-cell reconstitution after alpha-beta-depleted transplantation in children. Preparing the TCRbeta library involved the use of unique molecular identifiers. TCRdb ran MiXCR on the PCR reads and lists one entry per CDR3 protein. The sample has about 72,000 distinct CDR3 sequences; 5.5% to 7.5% are singletons. Per germline, CDR1 MGHRA and CDR2 YSYEKL. The CDR3 is made up of 13 amino acids. The V and J ends lost 0 bases and 3 bases respectively, with 5 bases between them. This chain links TRBV4-1 with TRBJ1-2; D possibly corresponds to TRBD1 (5 bases). The clonotype was recovered from a human donor who donated a stem cell graft to a child with acute lymphoblastic leukemia. The input for sequencing was PBMCs from the stem cell graft donor, taken from the stem cell graft. DNA for the CDR3: TGCGCCAGCAGCCAAGACAGGGACTATGGCTACACCTTC. It translates to CASSQDRDYGYTF.